This T cell receptor beta chain was sequenced in a study of T-cell reconstitution after alpha-beta-depleted transplantation in children. Study findings and constraints: At day 60, the high TCRbeta diversity found in some patients originated from recipient T cells and thymic progenitors that had survived. A year post-transplant, T-cell counts and diversity derived mostly from newly produced T cells. Expanded clones from the graft, numbering several hundred, reportedly supplied alpha-beta T cells about two months after transplant.

The table lists this clonotype with many counts. The antigen remains unidentified. Unique molecular identifiers were incorporated into the prepared TCRbeta library. TCRdb reprocessed the PCR reads via MiXCR and lists one record per CDR3 protein. Of fewer than 700,000 distinct CDR3 sequences in the sample, 20% to 25% were seen once. Between the trimmed V and J ends, which lost 4 bases and 0 bases, there was a span of 10 bases. The length of the CDR3 is 15 residues. From germline, CDR1 is SGHTA and CDR2 FQGNSA. The chain joins TRBV7-2 to TRBJ1-5, with a tentative D call TRBD1 (6 bases). The source is a boy younger than two who had a stem cell transplant for acute myeloid leukemia, so the T cells may come from the graft donor. Sequencing used PBMCs, mostly from graft donor cells, obtained 360 days after TCRalphabeta/CD19-depleted stem cell transplant. CDR3 loop: CASSWGADSNQPQHF. The CDR3 DNA is TGTGCCAGCAGCTGGGGGGCGGATAGCAATCAGCCCCAGCATTTT.